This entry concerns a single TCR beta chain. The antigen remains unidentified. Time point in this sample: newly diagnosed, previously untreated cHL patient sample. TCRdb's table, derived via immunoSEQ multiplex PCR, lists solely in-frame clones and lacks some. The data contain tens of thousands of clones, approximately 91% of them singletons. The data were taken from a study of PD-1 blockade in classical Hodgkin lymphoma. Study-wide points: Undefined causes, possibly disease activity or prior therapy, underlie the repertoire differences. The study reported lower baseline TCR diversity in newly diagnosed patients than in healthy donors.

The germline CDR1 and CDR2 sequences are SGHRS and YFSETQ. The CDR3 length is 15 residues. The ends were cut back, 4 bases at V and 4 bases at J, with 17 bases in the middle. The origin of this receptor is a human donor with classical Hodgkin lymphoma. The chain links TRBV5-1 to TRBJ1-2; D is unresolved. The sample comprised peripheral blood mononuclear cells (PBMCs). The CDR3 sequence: CASSANQGEAYGYTF. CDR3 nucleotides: TGCGCCAGCAGCGCAAATCAAGGAGAGGCCTATGGCTACACCTTC. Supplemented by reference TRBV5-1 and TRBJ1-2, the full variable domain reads KAGVTQTPRYLIKTRGQQVTLSCSPISGHRSVSWYQQTPGQGLQFLFEYFSETQRNKGNFPGRFSGRQFSNSRSEMNVSTLELGDSALYLCASSANQGEAYGYTFGSGTRLTVV.